Described below is a single T cell receptor (beta chain) sequence and its context. This same CDR3 is encoded by further DNA sequences in the sample. The sample originates from a study of blood T cell repertoires in COVID-19. As for the study in general: PBMCs, B-cell-depleted T cells, or T cells were the source of the cDNA or gDNA that made up the material.

Authors' analysis steps: It was from reference gene primer amplification that nucleated cell counts were estimated. The data were produced by immunoSEQ multiplex PCR, yet TCRdb's version contains in-frame clones alone and is incomplete. V and J calls plus clone size are reproduced from that table; the DNA served to infer D and trimming. The repertoire holds about 200,000 clones, with over 70% as singletons. Germline CDR1 reads GTSNPN; CDR2 reads SVGIG (reference sequence). The CDR3 length is 13 residues. V was shortened by 1 base and J by 6 bases, with 10 bases between the two germline ends. This TCR came from a woman in her 70s with acute or convalescent COVID-19. The chain carries TRBV30 and TRBJ1-5, with D possibly matching TRBD1 (5 bases). The specimen was peripheral blood. The CDR3 is CAWSGQGGQPQHF. CDR3 DNA sequence: TGTGCCTGGAGTGGGCAGGGCGGTCAGCCCCAGCATTTT.